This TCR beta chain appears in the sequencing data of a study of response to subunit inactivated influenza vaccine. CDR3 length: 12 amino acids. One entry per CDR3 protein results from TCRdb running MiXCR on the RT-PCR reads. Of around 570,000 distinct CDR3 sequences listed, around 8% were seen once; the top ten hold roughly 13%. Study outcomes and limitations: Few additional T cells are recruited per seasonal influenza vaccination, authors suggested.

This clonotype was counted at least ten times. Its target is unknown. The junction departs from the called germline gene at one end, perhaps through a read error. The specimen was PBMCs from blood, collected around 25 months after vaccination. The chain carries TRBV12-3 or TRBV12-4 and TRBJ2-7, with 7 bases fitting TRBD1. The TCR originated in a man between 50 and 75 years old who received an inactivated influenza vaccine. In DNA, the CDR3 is TGTGCCAGCAGTTCCGCCCTCGGGACAGCGAGCTTC. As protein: CASSSALGTASF.